Shown below are 26 T cell receptor beta chains from a single sample sequenced in a study of blood T cell repertoires in COVID-19. Profiled with immunoSEQ multiplex PCR; TCRdb holds only in-frame clones, not every one. The sample yields about 310,000 clones, around 86% seen once. Sequenced input: peripheral blood. Receptors originate from a man aged 45-60 years with active or convalescent COVID-19.

This rearrangement joins TRBV28 to TRBJ2-1; TRBD1 aligns across 8 bases. CDR3 length equals 13 residues. The junction had 6 bases not matched to a gene; V was cut back by 7 bases and J by 7 bases. Germline loops: CDR1 MDHEN, CDR2 SYDVKM. The CDR3 DNA follows: TGTGCCAGCACCACTCGGACAGGGAATGAGCAGTTCTTC. Residues: CASTTRTGNEQFF.

The CDR3 DNA sequence: TGTGCCAGCAGCTTGGCCGCCGGAGGTGGTAGGGAGACCCAGTACTTC. Amino acid sequence: CASSLAAGGGRETQYF. V is TRBV5-4 and J is TRBJ2-5; the D gene is possibly TRBD2 (5 bases). The V and J ends lost 0 bases and 5 bases respectively, with 17 bases between them. The CDR3 runs 16 residues. Germline lookup yields CDR1 SGHNT and CDR2 YYREEE (reference sequence). Supplemented by reference TRBV5-4 and TRBJ2-5, the full variable domain reads ETGVTQSPTHLIKTRGQQVTLRCSSQSGHNTVSWYQQALGQGPQFIFQYYREEENGRGNFPPRFSGLQFPNYSSELNVNALELDDSALYLCASSLAAGGGRETQYFGPGTRLLVL.

This clone was seen just once. The gene calls are TRBV6-2 or TRBV6-3 and TRBJ1-6; tentative D call: TRBD1 (6 bases). Germline V lookup: CDR1 MNHEY, CDR2 SVGEGT. V dropped 6 bases and J dropped 7 bases, with 19 bases sitting between them. The CDR3 has 16 amino acids. CDR3 nucleotide sequence: TGTGCCAGCAGCCTTAACCCGGACAGCCGAAATTCACCCCTCCACTTT. Its translation: CASSLNPDSRNSPLHF.

V gene TRBV20-1 combines with J gene TRBJ2-1; D remains ambiguous. Trimming removed 5 bases from V and 8 bases from J, with 10 bases in between. Germline-derived CDR1 and CDR2 are DFQATT and SNEGSKA (reference sequence). The CDR3 consists of 11 residues. This CDR3 is CSAVPGHEQFF. The CDR3 DNA reads as TGCAGTGCTGTGCCTGGGCATGAGCAGTTCTTC.

This chain joins TRBV30 and TRBJ2-7; D might be TRBD1 (5 bases). Deletions cut 1 base from V and 2 bases from J, with 12 bases between. The V gene's germline CDR1 is GTSNPN and CDR2 SVGIG (reference sequence). The CDR3 has 14 amino acids. CDR3 sequence: CAWSGAGRTYEQYF. The CDR3 nucleotides are TGTGCCTGGAGTGGGGCAGGGCGCACCTACGAGCAGTACTTC.

The chain carries TRBV19 and TRBJ1-1; the D is unclear. Germline loops: CDR1 LNHDA, CDR2 SQIVND (reference sequence). CDR3 length equals 14 residues. V lost 3 bases, J lost 8 bases, and 16 bases lay in between. CDR3 nucleotide sequence: TGTGCCAGTAGTATGCGGTCAACCTTGGCGGAAGCTTTCTTT. It encodes CASSMRSTLAEAFF.

This clone was counted once. V and J are TRBV6-2 or TRBV6-3 and TRBJ2-6; a possible D gene is TRBD2 (7 bases). Germline V gene sequence: CDR1 MNHEY, CDR2 SVGEGT. CDR3 length: 20 amino acids. The germline V and J ends were trimmed by 3 bases and 0 bases, with 21 bases remaining between them. The CDR3 nucleotides are TGTGCCAGCAGTTATCAGTTGGGGGGGGCCCCGAGCTCTGGGGCCAACGTCCTGACTTTC. Protein sequence: CASSYQLGGAPSSGANVLTF.

The chain combines TRBV27 with TRBJ2-3, with 14 bases fitting TRBD2. Trimming took 7 bases from V and 1 from J; bases not matched to a gene: 19. Germline CDR1 reads MNHEY; CDR2 reads SMNVEV (reference sequence). This CDR3 is 21 amino acids long. The CDR3 is CASKFPSGTSGRGGGTDTQYF. In nucleotides, the CDR3 is TGTGCCAGCAAGTTTCCATCCGGGACTAGCGGGAGAGGGGGAGGCACAGATACGCAGTATTTT.

A single count supports this clone. The rearrangement joins TRBV27 to TRBJ1-4; D is unresolved. The CDR3 contains 15 residues. Germline V gene sequence: CDR1 MNHEY, CDR2 SMNVEV (reference sequence). V was trimmed by 0 bases and J by 4 bases, leaving 9 bases between them. CDR3 in amino acids: CASSLSVQNNEKLFF. The CDR3 bases are TGTGCCAGCAGTTTATCAGTACAGAATAATGAAAAACTGTTTTTT.

As for this clone: An end of the junction does not agree with germline; a read error may underlie this. The chain uses TRBV5-1 and TRBJ2-1; D is possibly TRBD1 (7 bases). This CDR3 comprises 14 residues. Germline V gene data show CDR1 as SGHRS and CDR2 as YFSETQ. The CDR3 nucleotides are TGCGCCAGCAGCTCGGGGGAAGGGACAGAGCAGAACCTCTTC. Translation gives CASSSGEGTEQNLF.

This clone was recorded only once. The chain uses TRBV24-1 and TRBJ1-2, with D hard to call. From germline, CDR1 is KGHDR and CDR2 SFDVKD. Trimming removed 2 bases from V and 7 bases from J, with 13 bases in between. CDR3 size: 14 residues. The CDR3 DNA reads TGTGCCACCAGTGATTCGTACGGGTTAGGTGGCTACACCTTC. It codes for CATSDSYGLGGYTF.

The gene calls are TRBV7-2 and TRBJ1-5, with TRBD1 as a possible D gene (5 bases). V was cut by 2 bases and J by 0 bases, with 17 bases left in between. From germline, CDR1 is SGHTA and CDR2 FQGNSA. The CDR3 loop spans 18 amino acids. Here the CDR3 reads CASSLRPRQNYSNQPQHF. As DNA, the CDR3 is TGTGCCAGCAGCTTAAGACCCCGACAGAACTATAGCAATCAGCCCCAGCATTTT.

To note about this clone: The junction shows a germline mismatch at one end, possibly a read error. Other nucleotide sequences in the sample specify the same CDR3. CDR3 in DNA: TGTGCCAGCAGCCAGGGCGGGGGAAGCAACACCGGGGAGCTATTTTTT. Translated, it gives CASSQGGGSNTGELFF. The V gene is TRBV3-1 (or the pseudogene TRBV3-2), the J gene TRBJ2-2, with 7 bases that match TRBD2. Germline assignment: CDR1 LGHDT and CDR2 YNNKEL (reference sequence). This CDR3 comprises 16 residues.

This chain connects TRBV20-1 to TRBJ1-2; no firm D call. Trimming removed 3 bases at V and 6 bases at J, with 8 bases between. In germline, CDR1 is DFQATT, CDR2 SNEGSKA (reference sequence). This CDR3 has 11 amino acids. CDR3 region: CSARFGDGYTF. For the CDR3, the DNA is TGCAGTGCTAGGTTCGGGGATGGCTACACCTTC.

The rearrangement uses TRBV9 and TRBJ1-6, with 7 bases aligning to TRBD1. CDR3 length equals 15 residues. The ends lost 2 bases at V and 5 bases at J; junction bases unmatched: 4. Germline CDR1 SGDLS, CDR2 YYNGEE. CDR3 DNA sequence: TGTGCCAGCAGCGTCGCAGGGGGAAATAATTCACCCCTCCACTTT. It encodes CASSVAGGNNSPLHF.

This clone was counted only a few times. The chain employs TRBV7-9 and TRBJ1-5; maybe TRBD1 (5 bases). Germline V gene data show CDR1 as SEHNR and CDR2 as FQNEAQ (reference sequence). CDR3 size: 16 residues. V was clipped by 4 bases and J by 5 bases, with 18 bases between them. In nucleotides, the CDR3 is TGTGCCAGCAGCTCCACGGGCGACAGACTCGATCAGCCCCAGCATTTT. Protein: CASSSTGDRLDQPQHF.

This sequence joins TRBV19 and TRBJ1-4; D may be TRBD1 (6 bases). Germline CDR1 reads LNHDA; CDR2 reads SQIVND (reference sequence). Trimming stripped 5 bases from V and 5 bases from J, with 15 bases between. The CDR3 length is 15 residues. The CDR3 region is CASSRGDTTNEKLFF. For the CDR3, the DNA is TGTGCCAGTAGTCGAGGGGACACTACAAATGAAAAACTGTTTTTT.

The chain combines TRBV30 with TRBJ2-3; 9 bases line up with TRBD2. CDR3 length: 15 residues. The germline gives CDR1 GTSNPN, CDR2 SVGIG (reference sequence). J lost 2 bases, V lost 3 bases, and 6 bases had no gene match. The CDR3 protein is CAWRLAGSNTDTQYF. In nucleotides, the CDR3 is TGTGCCTGGAGGCTAGCGGGATCGAACACAGATACGCAGTATTTT.

The chain couples TRBV29-1 to TRBJ2-3; D may be TRBD1 (5 bases). V gave up 6 bases and J gave up 0 bases, with 10 bases separating them. The germline CDR1 and CDR2 sequences are SQVTM and ANQGSEA. CDR3 size: 13 residues. CDR3 DNA sequence: TGCAGCGTGGCCAAGGGGAGCACAGATACGCAGTATTTT. Protein product: CSVAKGSTDTQYF.

V usage is TRBV3-1 (or the pseudogene TRBV3-2) and J usage is TRBJ2-7, with 9 nucleotides matching TRBD2. The germline V gene has CDR1 LGHDT and CDR2 YNNKEL (reference sequence). The CDR3 is 16 residues long. With V trimmed by 4 bases and J by 2 bases, 9 bases remained unmatched. The CDR3 reads CASSPTIGGRAYEQYF. The CDR3 bases are TGTGCCAGCAGCCCCACCATTGGCGGGAGGGCCTACGAGCAGTACTTC.

This chain joins TRBV5-6 and TRBJ1-2; perhaps TRBD1 as D (6 bases). The V gene lost 7 bases and the J gene lost 6 bases, with 13 bases spanning the gap. This CDR3 is 12 amino acids long. Germline CDR1 is SGHDT and CDR2 is YYEEEE. CDR3 loop: CASGFRGDGYTF. DNA for the CDR3: TGTGCCAGCGGATTCAGGGGTGATGGCTACACCTTC.

The chain links TRBV7-3 to TRBJ2-3; D is perhaps TRBD1 (6 bases). Germline loops: CDR1 SGHTA, CDR2 FQGTGA. CDR3 length equals 15 residues. V lost 5 bases to trimming and J lost 2 bases, with 14 bases between them. CDR3 bases: TGTGCCAGCAGCCTGGGGGCGGGCCCCACAGATACGCAGTATTTT. As protein: CASSLGAGPTDTQYF. The full variable domain, its missing parts supplied by reference TRBV7-3 and TRBJ2-3, is GAGVSQTPSNKVTEKGKYVELRCDPISGHTALYWYRQSLGQGPEFLIYFQGTGAADDSGLPNDRFFAVRPEGSVSTLKIQRTERGDSAVYLCASSLGAGPTDTQYFGPGTRLTVL.

In DNA form, the CDR3 reads TGTGCCGCGAAGACTAGCGGGGGGGCCATGGATACGCAGTATTTT. Its protein product is CAAKTSGGAMDTQYF. The chain has TRBV10-3 and TRBJ2-3, with TRBD2 matching over 14 bases. The ends lost 11 bases at V and 6 bases at J; junction bases unmatched: 10. The germline gives CDR1 ENHRY, CDR2 SYGVKD. The CDR3 has 15 residues.

V usage is TRBV27 and J usage is TRBJ1-6; D is possibly TRBD1 (6 bases). V was clipped by 6 bases and J by 7 bases, with 7 bases between them. The germline V gene has CDR1 MNHEY and CDR2 SMNVEV (reference sequence). The CDR3 runs to 12 residues. The CDR3 here is CASRRGNSPLHF. CDR3 bases: TGTGCCAGCAGAAGGGGGAATTCACCCCTCCACTTT.

This clone came up once. The chain carries TRBV28 and TRBJ1-1; D call uncertain. V was trimmed by 10 bases and J by 3 bases, leaving 9 bases between them. The CDR3 has 11 amino acids. Germline V gives CDR1 MDHEN, CDR2 SYDVKM. CDR3 region: CATRRDTEAFF. CDR3 bases: TGTGCCACCCGGCGGGACACTGAAGCTTTCTTT.

V and J are TRBV13 and TRBJ2-4; D is undetermined. CDR3 length: 12 residues. Trimming pared 4 bases from V and 6 bases from J, leaving 7 bases between. Germline V gene data show CDR1 as PRHDT and CDR2 as FYEKMQ (reference sequence). The CDR3 region is CASSSESNIQYF. CDR3 in DNA: TGTGCCAGCAGCTCAGAATCAAACATTCAGTACTTC.